These 29 T cell receptor beta chains originate from one sample sequenced in a study of blood T cell repertoires in COVID-19. Sequencing was performed with immunoSEQ multiplex PCR; in TCRdb, only in-frame clones are kept and a portion is missing. The sample contains over 150,000 clones, 70% to 90% of which appear only once. Input material: peripheral blood. Receptor source: a man aged 50 to 59 with active or convalescent COVID-19.

The J gene is TRBJ1-1, the V gene TRBV28; D might be TRBD1 (6 bases). Germline-derived CDR1 and CDR2 are MDHEN and SYDVKM. The CDR3 has 16 residues. Trimming cost V 1 base and J 4 bases, with 16 bases left between them. Written as DNA, the CDR3 is TGTGCCAGCAGTTTATTCAAAGCGGGGGCGCCCACTGAAGCTTTCTTT. Its translation: CASSLFKAGAPTEAFF.

The chain recombines TRBV30 with TRBJ1-6; perhaps TRBD1 as D (6 bases). The V gene lost 1 base and the J gene lost 9 bases, with 13 bases spanning the gap. The germline V gene encodes CDR1 GTSNPN and CDR2 SVGIG (reference sequence). The CDR3 is 14 residues long. CDR3 sequence reads: CAWSGLQGRSPLHF. In DNA, the CDR3 is TGTGCCTGGAGTGGGCTGCAGGGGCGTTCACCCCTCCACTTT.

The V call is TRBV19, the J call TRBJ2-7; 13 positions agree with TRBD2. CDR3 length equals 18 residues. Germline lookup yields CDR1 LNHDA and CDR2 SQIVND (reference sequence). Trimming at V came to 6 bases and at J to 5 bases, leaving 16 bases not matched to a gene. The CDR3 bases are TGTGCCAGTAGGTCCTCCCCCACCGGGACTAGCGGGGCCGACGAGCAGTACTTC. It encodes CASRSSPTGTSGADEQYF. Based on the CDR3 plus reference TRBV19 and TRBJ2-7, the full variable domain is DGGITQSPKYLFRKEGQNVTLSCEQNLNHDAMYWYRQDPGQGLRLIYYSQIVNDFQKGDIAEGYSVSREKKESFPLTVTSAQKNPTAFYLCASRSSPTGTSGADEQYFGPGTRLTVT.

The J gene is TRBJ1-2, the V gene TRBV28; 7 nucleotides align to TRBD1. Trimming took 5 bases from V and 1 from J; bases not matched to a gene: 13. This CDR3 comprises 17 residues. Germline V gives CDR1 MDHEN, CDR2 SYDVKM. The CDR3 sequence is CASSPYRRDRVNYGYTF. The CDR3 nucleotides read TGTGCCAGCAGTCCCTATCGCCGGGACAGAGTTAACTATGGCTACACCTTC.

The chain combines TRBV14 with TRBJ1-6; D is undetermined. The CDR3 has 15 residues. Germline V gene sequence: CDR1 SGHDN, CDR2 FVKESK. Trimming removed 3 bases from V and 6 bases from J, with 12 bases in between. The CDR3, as DNA: TGTGCCAGCAGCCATTCCGGGATACGTAATTCACCCCTCCACTTT. It yields the protein CASSHSGIRNSPLHF.

This clone was seen a few times. This rearrangement joins TRBV4-2 to TRBJ2-2; no firm D call. Trimming took 4 bases from V and 2 from J, leaving 8 bases between them. Germline V gives CDR1 LGHNA, CDR2 YNFKEQ. The CDR3 is 14 residues long. In DNA form, the CDR3 reads TGTGCCAGCAGCCGCATTACTAACACCGGGGAGCTGTTTTTT. This codes for CASSRITNTGELFF.

J is TRBJ1-1 and V is TRBV15; a weak D match, TRBD1 (5 bases). The CDR3 covers 14 residues. Germline values: CDR1 LNHNV, CDR2 YYDKDF (reference sequence). The ends were cut back, 9 bases at V and 3 bases at J, with 17 bases in the middle. CDR3 bases: TGTGCCACTAAGGTGGGGCAGATCGACACTGAAGCTTTCTTT. This translates into CATKVGQIDTEAFF.

V usage is TRBV10-3 and J usage is TRBJ2-1; D might be TRBD2 (6 bases). The CDR3 sequence is 16 residues long. The V gene's germline CDR1 is ENHRY and CDR2 SYGVKD. Trimming shortened V by 6 bases and J by 0 bases, and 15 bases separated the two germline ends. The chain's CDR3 is CAIRASAGSSYNEQFF. DNA for the CDR3: TGTGCCATCAGAGCTAGCGCCGGTAGCTCCTACAATGAGCAGTTCTTC.

This chain uses TRBV18 with TRBJ2-5; no firm D call. In germline, CDR1 is KGHSH, CDR2 LQKENI. This CDR3 comprises 13 residues. V lost 2 bases to trimming and J lost 7 bases, with 11 bases between them. This CDR3 is CASSPELSGTQYF. CDR3 bases: TGTGCCAGCTCACCAGAACTCTCCGGGACCCAGTACTTC. The full variable domain, completed using reference TRBV18 and TRBJ2-5, is NAGVMQNPRHLVRRRGQEARLRCSPMKGHSHVYWYRQLPEEGLKFMVYLQKENIIDESGMPKERFSAEFPKEGPSILRIQQVVRGDSAAYFCASSPELSGTQYFGPGTRLLVL.

The gene calls are TRBV27 and TRBJ1-5; maybe TRBD1 (6 bases). The V end was cut by 6 bases, the J end by 5 bases, with 14 bases between. The CDR3 has 14 residues. Germline V gives CDR1 MNHEY, CDR2 SMNVEV (reference sequence). In DNA, the CDR3 is TGTGCCAGCAGGGGGAACAGGGATGATCAGCCCCAGCATTTT. Translated: CASRGNRDDQPQHF.

The chain links TRBV19 to TRBJ1-3; 8 nucleotides line up with TRBD1. The junction had 12 bases not matched to a gene; V was cut back by 8 bases and J by 3 bases. CDR1 and CDR2 (germline): LNHDA, SQIVND (reference sequence). The CDR3 runs 16 residues. The CDR3 DNA reads TGTGCCAGTGAAACCAGACAGGGGATTTATGGAAACACCATATATTTT. Its translation: CASETRQGIYGNTIYF.

The genes are TRBV15 and TRBJ1-3; 7 positions agree with TRBD1. The CDR3 consists of 15 residues. CDR1 LNHNV and CDR2 YYDKDF come from the germline V gene (reference sequence). J gave up 2 bases and V 2 bases, and 3 bases lay outside the gene matches. CDR3 DNA: TGTGCCACCAGCAGAACAGGGGACCCTGGAAACACCATATATTTT. Encoded protein: CATSRTGDPGNTIYF.

This clone was seen only once. The gene calls are TRBV2 and TRBJ1-5, with 9 bases lining up with TRBD1. Germline V gives CDR1 SNHLY, CDR2 FYNNEI. J lost 1 base, V lost 7 bases, and 5 bases had no gene match. CDR3 length equals 15 residues. The CDR3 DNA reads TGTGCCAGCAACCCGGACAGGGGAAGCAATCAGCCCCAGCATTTT. Translated, it gives CASNPDRGSNQPQHF.

This clone was seen only once. This chain joins TRBV19 and TRBJ1-5, with TRBD1 as a possible D gene (5 bases). Germline loops: CDR1 LNHDA, CDR2 SQIVND (reference sequence). V gave up 3 bases and J gave up 7 bases, with 10 bases separating them. The CDR3 has 13 amino acids. This chain's CDR3 is CASSIQGWQPQHF. The DNA for the CDR3 is TGTGCCAGTAGTATTCAGGGTTGGCAGCCCCAGCATTTT. Full variable domain (remainder filled in from reference TRBV19 and TRBJ1-5): DGGITQSPKYLFRKEGQNVTLSCEQNLNHDAMYWYRQDPGQGLRLIYYSQIVNDFQKGDIAEGYSVSREKKESFPLTVTSAQKNPTAFYLCASSIQGWQPQHFGDGTRLSIL.

This clone turned up a few times. The genes are TRBV6-5 and TRBJ2-1; 11 positions match TRBD1. Germline CDR1 is MNHEY and CDR2 is SVGAGI. The trim removed 6 bases at V and 8 bases at J, leaving 6 bases unmatched. The CDR3 sequence is 14 residues long. The chain's CDR3 is CASRDRGLIDEQFF. The CDR3 DNA reads as TGTGCCAGCAGGGACAGGGGGCTAATAGATGAGCAGTTCTTC.

CDR3 sequence: CASSQDRGTEYEQYF. DNA of the CDR3: TGCGCCAGCAGCCAAGATAGGGGGACAGAGTACGAGCAGTACTTC. V is TRBV4-3 and J is TRBJ2-7, with 7 bases aligning to TRBD1. The CDR3 runs to 15 residues. V was clipped by 0 bases and J by 4 bases; unmatched bases: 6. Germline V gene data show CDR1 as LGHNA and CDR2 as YSLEER.

This sequence joins TRBV19 and TRBJ1-5, with D possibly TRBD1 on 5 matching bases. Germline assignment: CDR1 LNHDA and CDR2 SQIVND (reference sequence). The V gene lost 3 bases and the J gene lost 2 bases, with 8 bases spanning the gap. The CDR3 runs 14 residues. This chain's CDR3 is CASSIRVGNQPQHF. As DNA, the CDR3 is TGTGCCAGTAGTATCAGGGTGGGCAATCAGCCCCAGCATTTT.

The chain couples TRBV9 to TRBJ1-2, with D possibly TRBD1 on 5 matching bases. V was cut by 4 bases and J by 7 bases, with 20 bases left in between. CDR1 is SGDLS and CDR2 is YYNGEE in the germline V gene. This CDR3 has 15 residues. The CDR3 protein is CASSRNHGGGGGYTF. CDR3 DNA: TGTGCCAGCAGCCGAAACCATGGTGGGGGAGGTGGCTACACCTTC. The full variable domain, in which reference TRBV9 and TRBJ1-2 provide the parts outside the CDR3, is DSGVTQTPKHLITATGQRVTLRCSPRSGDLSVYWYQQSLDQGLQFLIQYYNGEERAKGNILERFSAQQFPDLHSELNLSSLELGDSALYFCASSRNHGGGGGYTFGSGTRLTVV.

The rearrangement links TRBV27 to TRBJ2-3; 7 nucleotides match TRBD1. Germline V gives CDR1 MNHEY, CDR2 SMNVEV (reference sequence). The junction had 11 bases not matched to a gene; V was cut back by 6 bases and J by 5 bases. CDR3 size: 15 residues. CDR3 DNA sequence: TGTGCCAGCAGGCGACGACAGGGAAAGGAAGATACGCAGTATTTT. Translated: CASRRRQGKEDTQYF.

The genes are TRBV19 and TRBJ1-1; D is perhaps TRBD1 (6 bases). From germline, CDR1 is LNHDA and CDR2 SQIVND (reference sequence). The CDR3 has 15 amino acids. Trimming left V 3 bases short and J 2 bases short, with 13 bases between. The CDR3 region is CASSINRDINTEAFF. CDR3 nucleotide sequence: TGTGCCAGTAGTATCAACAGGGATATTAACACTGAAGCTTTCTTT.

The chain combines TRBV29-1 with TRBJ1-2, with unresolved D. The CDR3 length is 12 residues. V lost 0 bases and J 2 bases, leaving 4 bases between the germline ends. Germline assignment: CDR1 SQVTM and CDR2 ANQGSEA. CDR3 sequence reads: CSVEDLNYGYTF. The DNA for the CDR3 is TGCAGCGTTGAAGACTTAAACTATGGCTACACCTTC. The variable domain in full, with the rest retrieved from reference TRBV29-1 and TRBJ1-2, is SAVISQKPSRDICQRGTSLTIQCQVDSQVTMMFWYRQQPGQSLTLIATANQGSEATYESGFVIDKFPISRPNLTFSTLTVSNMSPEDSSIYLCSVEDLNYGYTFGSGTRLTVV.

This chain uses TRBV7-2 with TRBJ2-3; 16 positions agree with TRBD2. The CDR3 is 18 amino acids. Trimming cost V 1 base and J 5 bases; bases outside gene matches: 6. The germline CDR1 and CDR2 sequences are SGHTA and FQGNSA. CDR3 loop: CASSLEGTSGGALDTQYF. Written as DNA, the CDR3 is TGTGCCAGCAGCTTAGAGGGGACTAGCGGGGGGGCCTTAGATACGCAGTATTTT.

The chain is built from TRBV6-2 or TRBV6-3 and TRBJ2-7; a weak D match, TRBD2 (7 bases). The CDR3 contains 16 residues. With 5 bases removed from V and 2 bases from J, the gap between germline ends came to 19 bases. Germline CDR1 and CDR2: MNHEY and SVGEGT. In DNA form, the CDR3 reads TGTGCCAGCAGTACCCAAGGGGGGGGTTTTACCTACGAGCAGTACTTC. The encoded protein is CASSTQGGGFTYEQYF.

The J gene is TRBJ1-3, the V gene TRBV5-1; TRBD1 matches at 10 bases. Germline loops: CDR1 SGHRS, CDR2 YFSETQ. The CDR3 is 17 amino acids. V gave up 0 bases and J gave up 2 bases; unmatched junction bases: 5. This chain's CDR3 is CASSLVAGQGTGNTIYF. The CDR3 bases are TGCGCCAGCAGCTTGGTTGCGGGACAGGGGACTGGAAACACCATATATTTT. The entire variable domain, with the rest obtained from reference TRBV5-1 and TRBJ1-3, is as follows: KAGVTQTPRYLIKTRGQQVTLSCSPISGHRSVSWYQQTPGQGLQFLFEYFSETQRNKGNFPGRFSGRQFSNSRSEMNVSTLELGDSALYLCASSLVAGQGTGNTIYFGEGSWLTVV.

This clone has only a few counts. The chain couples TRBV11-3 to TRBJ1-2; TRBD1 matches at 12 bases. Germline assignment: CDR1 SGHNT and CDR2 YENEEA. Trimming at V came to 4 bases and at J to 4 bases, leaving 7 bases not matched to a gene. This CDR3 spans 16 amino acids. The CDR3 nucleotides read TGTGCCAGCAGCTGGGACAGGGGGCGAAATGGCTATGGCTACACCTTC. Residues: CASSWDRGRNGYGYTF. Drawing the rest from reference TRBV11-3 and TRBJ1-2, the complete variable domain is EAGVVQSPRYKIIEKKQPVAFWCNPISGHNTLYWYLQNLGQGPELLIRYENEEAVDDSQLPKDRFSAERLKGVDSTLKIQPAELGDSAVYLCASSWDRGRNGYGYTFGSGTRLTVV.

This clone was seen a few times. The chain has TRBV6-5 and TRBJ2-5; D is possibly TRBD2 (6 bases). The CDR3 totals 13 residues. Trimming shortened V by 5 bases and J by 7 bases, and 14 bases separated the two germline ends. Per the germline V gene, CDR1 is MNHEY and CDR2 is SVGAGI. The chain's CDR3 is CASSQGRAGTQYF. CDR3 in DNA: TGTGCCAGCAGTCAGGGCCGAGCGGGGACCCAGTACTTC.

This clone occurred once. The chain recombines TRBV5-1 with TRBJ2-5; TRBD1 agrees at 7 bases. V shed 4 bases, J shed 5 bases, and the junction held 14 bases outside the gene matches. The CDR3 contains 16 residues. Germline lookup yields CDR1 SGHRS and CDR2 YFSETQ. CDR3 sequence reads: CASSRARQGVSETQYF. DNA for the CDR3: TGCGCCAGCAGCCGAGCCCGACAGGGAGTCAGCGAGACCCAGTACTTC.

The chain couples TRBV6-5 to TRBJ2-1; 9 bases align to TRBD2. After removal of 8 bases from V and 2 bases from J, the junction contained 4 bases not matched to a gene. Germline-derived CDR1 and CDR2 are MNHEY and SVGAGI. The CDR3 length is 14 residues. The CDR3 loop is CASLTSGTYNEQFF. In nucleotides, the CDR3 is TGTGCCAGCTTGACTAGCGGAACCTACAATGAGCAGTTCTTC.

V and J are TRBV7-3 and TRBJ1-2; 9 bases are shared with TRBD1. The germline CDR1 and CDR2 sequences are SGHTA and FQGTGA. There are 13 residues in the CDR3. J was trimmed by 6 bases and V by 5 bases; bases with no gene match: 4. For the CDR3, the DNA is TGTGCCAGCAGCACAGGGACAGGGAATGGCTACACCTTC. It encodes CASSTGTGNGYTF.